A selection of T cell receptor beta chains follows, all from one sample in a study of identical twins. Each CDR3 protein gets one entry after TCRdb re-called the 5' RACE reads with MiXCR. Among 1,800,000 or so distinct CDR3 sequences listed, less than 35% were seen once. Specimen: cord blood. Receptors were obtained from a newborn girl in good health. Each CDR3 is given without its conserved first and last residue. The order of the fields is V gene, CDR3 protein.

>TRBV10-3
AITQGDPHNEQF
>TRBV5-5
ASSWGASGGTSYNEQF
>TRBV29-1
SVAGQAPMNTEAF
>TRBV28
ASSPQRGLNTEAF
>TRBV6-6
ASKGRRGGTDTQY
>TRBV6-1
ASSVRDGRDTQY
>TRBV6-1
ASHGGTIKPDSYNEQF
>TRBV20-1
SAPGLAGVFHNEQF
>TRBV5-1
ASSLGQGREKLF
>TRBV5-1
ASSLVVGVDTQY
>TRBV20-1
SASPWREDTYEQY
>TRBV6-6
ASLTSGGKSASTEAF
>TRBV7-2
ASSLADAYGYT
>TRBV3-1
ASSQASGTGNNEQF
>TRBV20-1
SARGSRRANEKLF
>TRBV7-2
ASNPRGINYGYT
>TRBV10-3
AISDRPGLAVYEQY
>TRBV27
ASSLSGGHNEQF
>TRBV3-1
ASSPGQGMSGYT
>TRBV24-1
ATSDRADGEQY
>TRBV4-1
ASSQVGGTLLQETQY
>TRBV6-6
ASSYGGEHYGYT
>TRBV27
ASSYFGGRGSTDTQY
>TRBV20-1
SAARGSVLGPQH
>TRBV27
ASSYSTGGPEAF
>TRBV7-2
ASSPGTGFYQQY
>TRBV3-1
ASSPLGGANTGELF
>TRBV10-3
AISGVLGGEQY
>TRBV20-1
SARAGHRPEAF
>TRBV27
ASSLYTSGRAPDTQY
>TRBV12-3/TRBV12-4
ASSLRGAHNEQF
>TRBV20-1
SASLTYEQY
>TRBV6-2/TRBV6-3
ASSHRGGYEQY
>TRBV6-5
ASRDGFLSGGNEQY
>TRBV20-1
SADDATNEQF
>TRBV6-2/TRBV6-3
ASSWRQGGQPQH
>TRBV29-1
SVDTGNPLWDYGYT
>TRBV10-3
AISGQGGANVLT
>TRBV7-9
ASSAGGSQNEKLF
>TRBV3-1
ASSQGRDRQINSPLH
>TRBV20-1
SASQTANGYT
>TRBV18
ASSPSQRAMNTEAF
>TRBV4-1
ASSQVLAGGKNGYT
>TRBV12-3/TRBV12-4
ASSLGRGTSGRAYNEQY
>TRBV6-1
ASSEGHGPYEQY
>TRBV5-6
ASSPDSRYGYT
>TRBV5-1
ASSLAPPTGSWHTEAF
>TRBV27
ASSLRAGTGSYEQY
>TRBV5-6
ASSLVFLAPTEQY
>TRBV20-1
SARVAGLSSYEQY
>TRBV12-3/TRBV12-4
ASSLVRFQETQY
>TRBV6-1
ASSEGPRYGYT
>TRBV29-1
SVPVYNEQY